This T cell receptor beta chain was documented in a study of yellow fever vaccine responses in identical twins. Worth noting for this clonotype: Its antigen is unknown.

In TCRdb, the RT-PCR reads were re-called with MiXCR into one record per CDR3 protein. This sample has about 19,000 distinct CDR3 sequences, with roughly 70% found just once. General observations from the study: Reported findings indicate that twins' vaccine T cell responses seemed partially convergent, partially personalized.

The clonotype comes from a woman aged 18-29 years who received the yellow fever vaccine. The sequenced sample was T cells from blood (PBMCs), unsorted or a sorted subset (not recorded which), obtained before or after yellow fever vaccination (not recorded which).

In nucleotides, the CDR3 is TGCAGTGCTAGAGACCTAGACAGGGCAGCTTACAATGAGCAGTTCTTC. The encoded protein is CSARDLDRAAYNEQFF. The chain employs TRBV20-1 and TRBJ2-1; 7 bases map to TRBD1. This CDR3 has 16 amino acids. CDR1 and CDR2 (germline): DFQATT, SNEGSKA (reference sequence). The J segment lost 4 bases and the V segment lost 0 bases, leaving 9 bases of the junction unmatched.